This T cell receptor beta chain was retrieved from a study of PD-1 blockade in classical Hodgkin lymphoma. Points from the study as a whole: Complete responders started with a diversity level that resembled newly diagnosed patients at baseline. While CD8+ TCR diversity did not rise significantly by C4D1, CD4+ TCR diversity did. Newly diagnosed patients reportedly trailed healthy donors in baseline TCR diversity.

Here immunoSEQ multiplex PCR was the method, and the copy in TCRdb shows in-frame clones only, minus some. The sample holds 100,000 or so clones; under 95% are singletons and the top ten take 2%. The time point is: cycle 4 day 1 (C4D1), after more than 5 weeks of nivolumab. Relapses following autologous stem cell transplantation were seen in all patients, with brentuximab vedotin exposure varying. The CDR3 extends over 15 amino acids. The ends were cut back, 7 bases at V and 3 bases at J, with 16 bases in the middle. Germline CDR1 LNHDA, CDR2 SQIVND (reference sequence). As for this clone: Its matching antigen is unknown.

Sequenced material: peripheral blood mononuclear cells (PBMCs), taken before the fourth cycle of nivolumab. The sequence derives from a human donor with classical Hodgkin lymphoma. J is TRBJ2-1 and V is TRBV19, with D tentatively TRBD2 (5 bases). The CDR3 DNA sequence: TGTGCCAGTAAGGGCCCTTGGACTGTCTACAATGAGCAGTTCTTC. It encodes CASKGPWTVYNEQFF.